This entry lists 24 T cell receptor beta chains sequenced from one sample in a study of tumor-infiltrating lymphocytes in primary liver carcinoma. Researchers generated TCR beta cDNA from approximately 520 ng of total RNA, relying on a constant-region primer. Generation of the TCR beta libraries relied on three nested multiplex PCR rounds using slightly modified ARM-PCR. Amplification in the first two PCR rounds was performed using TRBV1-TRBV30 forward primers and a C-beta reverse primer for about 10 cycles each. Using its own MiXCR run on the multiplex PCR reads, TCRdb lists one record per CDR3 protein. The data show approximately 40,000 distinct CDR3 sequences, with about 73% seen just once and 19% held by the top ten. The roughly 18-34 mg bulk tissue piece was not sorted before simultaneous RNA and DNA extraction. The sample taken for sequencing was liver tumor tissue from sampling region 2. Indicated subset: tumor region T2, inferior pole. All receptors derive from a man aged 35-49 years with primary liver carcinoma and hepatitis B virus infection.

This rearrangement joins TRBV5-1 to TRBJ2-1, with 10 bases that match TRBD2. Germline CDR1 SGHRS, CDR2 YFSETQ. This CDR3 is 14 amino acids long. After removal of 6 bases from V and 4 bases from J, the junction contained 4 bases not matched to a gene. The CDR3 sequence is CASKFSGGYNEQFF. The CDR3 DNA reads TGCGCCAGCAAGTTTAGCGGGGGGTACAATGAGCAGTTCTTC.

This clonotype was seen at least ten times. This chain connects TRBV7-9 to TRBJ2-7; tentatively, D is TRBD2 (6 bases). Per germline, CDR1 SEHNR and CDR2 FQNEAQ (reference sequence). V was trimmed by 3 bases and J by 6 bases, leaving 21 bases between them. The CDR3 consists of 16 residues. CDR3 nucleotide sequence: TGTGCCAGCAGCTTGCGGGATAGGGCCAAGGGAGGCGAGCAGTACTTC. Its translation: CASSLRDRAKGGEQYF.

Only one count was recorded for this clonotype. A read error may produce the germline difference seen at one junction end. The genes are TRBV29-1 and TRBJ2-7, with 7 nucleotides matching TRBD1. The germline CDR1 and CDR2 sequences are SQVTM and ANQGSEA. This CDR3 is 12 amino acids long. CDR3 DNA: TGCAGCGTAGGGGACAGATGCTACGAGCATTACTTC. Amino acids: CSVGDRCYEHYF.

As to this clonotype: Compared with germline, one end of the junction differs, possibly owing to a read error. The chain couples TRBV6-6 to TRBJ2-3; unclear D gene. This CDR3 contains 13 residues. Germline V CDR1 and CDR2: MNHNY, SVGAGI (reference sequence). In nucleotides, the CDR3 is TGTGCCAGCGGTTACTCAACAATAGATACGCAGTATTTT. Translating it yields CASGYSTIDTQYF.

On this clonotype itself: One base away lies a much larger clone, so this may be a sequencing read error. The CDR3 ends on some other residue instead of the conserved phenylalanine or tryptophan, so this is likely a read error. J is TRBJ2-2 and V is TRBV27; no firm D call. The CDR3 runs to 12 residues. V lost 2 bases to trimming and J lost 7 bases, with 5 bases between them. CDR1 MNHEY and CDR2 SMNVEV come from the germline V gene (reference sequence). The CDR3 DNA is TGTGCCAGCAGTTTAAACGGCGGGGAGCTGTTTTCT. Protein sequence: CASSLNGGELFS.

A note on this clonotype: A junction boundary mismatches the germline segment, possibly from a read error. V usage is TRBV14 and J usage is TRBJ2-5; no reliable D call. The CDR3 is made up of 13 amino acids. Looked up from germline, CDR1 is SGHDN and CDR2 is FVKESK. CDR3: CASSQVPRETQYF. CDR3 sequence (DNA): TGTGCCAGTAGCCAAGTTCCAAGGGAGACCCAGTACTTC.

Worth noting for this clonotype: At one of its ends the junction is not consistent with the germline gene, which may arise from a read error. This chain connects TRBV4-2 to TRBJ2-6; D is unclear. Germline V lookup: CDR1 LGHNA, CDR2 YNFKEQ. The CDR3 sequence is 17 residues long. Here the CDR3 reads CASGQDWQTSGANVLTF. DNA for the CDR3: TGTGCCAGCGGCCAAGACTGGCAGACCTCTGGGGCCAACGTCCTGACTTTC.

The chain combines TRBV11-2 with TRBJ2-7; 9 positions match TRBD1. The germline V gene encodes CDR1 SGHAT and CDR2 FQNNGV. The CDR3 is 15 amino acids. Trimming removed 5 bases from V and 4 bases from J; junction bases left unmatched: 9. CDR3 sequence reads: CASSLRRTGEYEQYF. The CDR3 region has the DNA TGTGCCAGCAGCCTACGAAGGACAGGGGAATACGAGCAGTACTTC.

Remarks on this clonotype: This may be a read error, as it is one base from a much larger clone. CDR3 protein: CVWSTGYPDTQHF. The CDR3 DNA follows: TGTGTCTGGAGTACAGGGTACCCAGATACGCAGCATTTT. The chain has TRBV30 and TRBJ2-3; maybe TRBD1 (6 bases). The J call may be incorrect, as the DNA end agrees better with TRBJ1-5. From germline, CDR1 is GTSNPN and CDR2 SVGIG (reference sequence). The CDR3 spans 13 residues.

This clonotype has a handful of counts. At one end the junction does not follow the germline gene, possibly because of a read error. The V call is TRBV5-5, the J call TRBJ2-2; 10 positions match TRBD2. Germline V gene sequence: CDR1 SGHKS, CDR2 YYEKEE (reference sequence). The CDR3 contains 15 residues. DNA for the CDR3: TGTGCCAGCAATGGGACTAGCGTCTACACCGGGGAGCTGTTTTTC. It is translated as CASNGTSVYTGELFF.

As concerns this clonotype: At one end the junction does not follow the germline gene, possibly because of a read error. The V and J genes are TRBV14 and TRBJ2-7; TRBD1 aligns across 9 bases. The V gene's germline CDR1 is SGHDN and CDR2 FVKESK. This CDR3 has 15 amino acids. This CDR3 reads CASSRPGQGAYEQYF. In nucleotides, the CDR3 is TGTGCAAGCAGCCGACCGGGACAGGGCGCCTACGAGCAGTACTTC.

As for this clonotype: One end of the junction varies from germline; a read error may be responsible. The rearrangement links TRBV2 to TRBJ2-5; 7 nucleotides align to TRBD1. CDR1 is SNHLY, CDR2 FYNNEI, per germline. This CDR3 region has 14 residues. This chain's CDR3 is CASSPTGYGETHYF. CDR3 DNA sequence: TGTGCCAGCAGTCCGACAGGGTATGGGGAGACCCATTACTTC.

Notes on this clonotype: The junction departs from the called germline gene at one end, perhaps through a read error. This chain links TRBV6-5 with TRBJ2-1; D gene ambiguous. Germline CDR1 is MNHEY and CDR2 is SVGAGI. The CDR3 extends over 14 amino acids. CDR3 DNA: TGTGTCAGCAGTAGACTGGCGGATTACAATGAGCAGTTCTTC. It translates to CVSSRLADYNEQFF.

As to this clonotype: Relative to the germline gene, one junction end is altered; a read error may explain this. The chain employs TRBV11-3 and TRBJ2-1, with D perhaps matching TRBD1 (5 bases). CDR3 length equals 14 residues. Germline CDR1 and CDR2: SGHNT and YENEEA. The CDR3 nucleotides are TGCGCCAGTAGCTTAGGGGTCAGCAACAATGAGCGGTTCTTC. Translated: CASSLGVSNNERFF.

CDR3 sequence (DNA): TGTGCCAGCACGCTTAATCCTGGGGCCAACGTCCTGACTTTC. This encodes CASTLNPGANVLTF. V gene TRBV7-2 combines with J gene TRBJ2-6; D gene unclear. V lost 7 bases, J lost 2 bases, and 9 bases lay in between. CDR3 length: 14 amino acids. The V gene's germline CDR1 is SGHTA and CDR2 FQGNSA.

For this clonotype: No conserved phenylalanine or tryptophan ends this CDR3, so it is likely a read error. CDR3 in DNA: TGCAGCGTCGAGCCTGACAGGGGGCGGCAAGAGACCCAGTACTTA. This codes for CSVEPDRGRQETQYL. The chain recombines TRBV29-1 with TRBJ2-5; 10 nucleotides align to TRBD1. The CDR3 consists of 15 residues. V gave up 6 bases and J gave up 2 bases; unmatched junction bases: 9. Per germline, CDR1 SQVTM and CDR2 ANQGSEA.

This clonotype was detected a few times. A junction end diverges from the germline sequence, so it may reflect a read error. The chain has TRBV29-1 and TRBJ2-7, with D unresolved. Germline-derived CDR1 and CDR2 are SQVTM and ANQGSEA. The CDR3 has 11 amino acids. The CDR3 protein is CNVEKGDELYF. Written as DNA, the CDR3 is TGCAACGTTGAAAAAGGTGACGAGCTGTACTTC.

About this clonotype: A read error may account for a junction end that differs from germline. The chain employs TRBV11-2 and TRBJ2-7; 7 nucleotides line up with TRBD1. Germline V gene data show CDR1 as SGHAT and CDR2 as FQNNGV. The CDR3 length is 15 residues. DNA of the CDR3: TGTACCAGCAGCTTAACCCTAAAGGGGGCTAGCGAGCAGTACTTC. Amino acids: CTSSLTLKGASEQYF.

The gene calls are TRBV6-1 and TRBJ2-7; tentative D call: TRBD1 (5 bases). The CDR3 has 13 amino acids. V was clipped by 1 base and J by 6 bases, with 10 bases between them. CDR1 and CDR2 from the germline V gene are MNHNS and SASEGT. CDR3 in DNA: TGTGCCAGCAGTGAAGGGGGCAGGGCCGAGCAGTACTTC. Protein sequence: CASSEGGRAEQYF.

There are many counts of this clonotype. The rearrangement links TRBV28 to TRBJ2-6; D remains ambiguous. CDR1 MDHEN and CDR2 SYDVKM come from the germline V gene. V lost 8 bases to trimming and J lost 2 bases, with 7 bases between them. The CDR3 totals 13 residues. In DNA, the CDR3 is TGTGCCAGCGGACGGGCTGGGGCCAACGTCCTGACTTTC. It translates to CASGRAGANVLTF.

Comments on this clonotype: The CDR3 does not end in the conserved phenylalanine or tryptophan, so this is likely a read error. The chain has TRBV7-9 and TRBJ1-5; no definite D call. Germline CDR1 reads SEHNR; CDR2 reads FQNEAQ (reference sequence). The CDR3 sequence is 12 residues long. In DNA form, the CDR3 reads TGTGCCTGCAGCTTGGCGGATGCGCCCCAGCATTTA. Amino acid sequence: CACSLADAPQHL.

Of note for this clonotype: A junction end diverges from the germline sequence, so it may reflect a read error. The rearrangement links TRBV12-3 or TRBV12-4 to TRBJ2-7, with TRBD2 identical over 11 bases. The CDR3 spans 15 residues. DNA of the CDR3: TGTGCCAGCAGTTCCCCCGGGACTAGCGGACACGAGCACTACTTC. It yields the protein CASSSPGTSGHEHYF.

As concerns this clonotype: One end of the junction fails to match germline, which may point to a read error. The V gene is TRBV27, the J gene TRBJ2-7; TRBD2 is a possible D gene (6 bases). Germline assignment: CDR1 MNHEY and CDR2 SMNVEV (reference sequence). The CDR3 extends over 15 amino acids. CDR3 in DNA: TGTGCCAGCGGATGGGCGGGAAGTAACACCTACGAGCAGTATTTC. Protein sequence: CASGWAGSNTYEQYF.

The CDR3 region is CASSLTLEAGAGDTQYF. CDR3 DNA sequence: TGCGCCAGCAGCTTGACCCTGGAGGCGGGAGCTGGAGATACGCAGTATTTT. The chain uses TRBV5-1 and TRBJ2-3; TRBD2 matches at 7 bases. The CDR3 totals 17 residues. The germline V gene has CDR1 SGHRS and CDR2 YFSETQ. V shed 1 base and J 5 bases; nucleotides not matched to a gene: 13.